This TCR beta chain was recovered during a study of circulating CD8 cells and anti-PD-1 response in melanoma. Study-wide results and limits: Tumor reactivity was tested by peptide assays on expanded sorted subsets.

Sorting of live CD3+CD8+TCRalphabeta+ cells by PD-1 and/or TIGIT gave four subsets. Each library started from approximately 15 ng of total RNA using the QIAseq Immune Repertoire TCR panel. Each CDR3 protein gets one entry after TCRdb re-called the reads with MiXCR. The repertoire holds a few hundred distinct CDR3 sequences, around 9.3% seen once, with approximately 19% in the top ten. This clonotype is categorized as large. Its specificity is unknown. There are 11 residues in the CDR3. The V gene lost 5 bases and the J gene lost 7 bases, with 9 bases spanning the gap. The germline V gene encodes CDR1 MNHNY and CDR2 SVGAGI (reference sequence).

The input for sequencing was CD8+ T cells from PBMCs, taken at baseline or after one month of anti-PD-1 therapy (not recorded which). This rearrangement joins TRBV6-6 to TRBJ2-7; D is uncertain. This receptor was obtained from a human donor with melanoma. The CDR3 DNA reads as TGTGCCAGCAGTCCTTCCTCGGAGCAGTACTTC. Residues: CASSPSSEQYF.